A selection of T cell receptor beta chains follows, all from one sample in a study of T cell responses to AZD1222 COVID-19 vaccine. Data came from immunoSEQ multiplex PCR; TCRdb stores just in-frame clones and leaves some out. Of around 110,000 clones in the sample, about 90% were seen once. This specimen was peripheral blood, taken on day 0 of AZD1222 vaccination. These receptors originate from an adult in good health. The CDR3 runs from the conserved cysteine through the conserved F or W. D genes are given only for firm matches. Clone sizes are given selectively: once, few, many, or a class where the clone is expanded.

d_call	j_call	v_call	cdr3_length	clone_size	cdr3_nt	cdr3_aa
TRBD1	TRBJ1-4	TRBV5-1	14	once	TGCGCCAGCAGCCTAGAACAGGGGTCCGAAAAACTGTTTTTT	CASSLEQGSEKLFF
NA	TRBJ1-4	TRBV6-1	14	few	TGTGCCAGCAGTGAAGGGGGGGGCAATGAAAAACTGTTTTTT	CASSEGGGNEKLFF
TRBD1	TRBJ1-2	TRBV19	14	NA	TGTGCCAGTAGTATTCGGGGACAGGGGTATGGCTACACCTTC	CASSIRGQGYGYTF
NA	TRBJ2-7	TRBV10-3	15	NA	TGTGCCACAACTCCCAAGGGGCCCAGAACCTACGAGCAGTACTTC	CATTPKGPRTYEQYF
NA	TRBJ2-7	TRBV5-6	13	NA	TGTGCCAGCAGCTTCTCAAGGCCGGGTGAGCAGTACTTC	CASSFSRPGEQYF
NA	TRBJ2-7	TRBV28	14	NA	TGTGCCAGCAGTTTTCACGGGGCCGCCTACGAGCAGTACTTC	CASSFHGAAYEQYF
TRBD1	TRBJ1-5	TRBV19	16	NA	TGTGCCAGTAGTCCGCTAGGGGACAGTAGGCGGGTGCCCCAGCATTTT	CASSPLGDSRRVPQHF
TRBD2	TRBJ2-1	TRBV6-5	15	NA	TGTGCCAGCAGTTACTCGACTAGCGGTTACAATGAGCAGTTCTTC	CASSYSTSGYNEQFF
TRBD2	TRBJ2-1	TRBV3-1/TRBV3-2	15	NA	TGTGCCAGTAAGCTAGCGGGGGACTCCTACAATGAGCAGTTCTTC	CASKLAGDSYNEQFF
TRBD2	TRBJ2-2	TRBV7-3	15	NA	TGTGCCAGCAGCCGAGATAAAGCGGGGGCCGGGGAGCTGTTTTTT	CASSRDKAGAGELFF
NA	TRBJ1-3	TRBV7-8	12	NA	TGTGCCAGCACAGGCTCTGGAAACACCATATATTTT	CASTGSGNTIYF
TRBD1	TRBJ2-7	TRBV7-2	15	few	TGTGCCAGCAGCTTTACGGGACAGGGGGATTTGGAGCAGTACTTC	CASSFTGQGDLEQYF
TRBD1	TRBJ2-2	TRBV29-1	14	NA	TGCAGCGTGGGACAGGGGCCGAACACCGGGGAGCTGTTTTTT	CSVGQGPNTGELFF
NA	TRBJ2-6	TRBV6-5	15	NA	TGTGCCAGCAGTTACGCCCAATCTGGGGCCAACGTCCTGACTTTC	CASSYAQSGANVLTF
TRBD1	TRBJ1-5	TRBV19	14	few	TGTGCCAGTACCGGGACAGGGAGCGGTCAGCCCCAGCATTTT	CASTGTGSGQPQHF
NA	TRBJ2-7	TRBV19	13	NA	TGTGCCAGTAGTATCAGGGCGGGATACGAGCAGTACTTC	CASSIRAGYEQYF
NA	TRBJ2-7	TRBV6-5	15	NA	TGTGCCAGCAGTTACCTCCCAGGGGAAGCCTACGAGCAGTACTTC	CASSYLPGEAYEQYF
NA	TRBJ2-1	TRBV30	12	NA	TGTGCCTGGAGTGTAGAGGGTAGTGAGCAGTTCTTC	CAWSVEGSEQFF
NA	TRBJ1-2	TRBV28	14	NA	TGTGCCAGCAGTTTATTCTCGGGGGCGCGCGGCTACACCTTC	CASSLFSGARGYTF
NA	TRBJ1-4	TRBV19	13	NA	TGTGCCAGTAAGGGAAGCGCTAATGAAAAACTGTTTTTT	CASKGSANEKLFF
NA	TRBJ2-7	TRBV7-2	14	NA	TGTGCCAGCAGCTTAATGGGGACCTCTGGCGAGCAGTACTTC	CASSLMGTSGEQYF
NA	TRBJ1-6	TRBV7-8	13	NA	TGTGCCAGCCGGCGGGGTAGCAATTCACCCCTCCACTTT	CASRRGSNSPLHF
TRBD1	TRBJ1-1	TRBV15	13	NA	TGTGCCACCAGCAGACGGGGACAGATTGAAGCTTTCTTT	CATSRRGQIEAFF
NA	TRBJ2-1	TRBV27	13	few	TGTGCCAGCAGTTTATTTGGGAGTGGAGAGCAGTTCTTC	CASSLFGSGEQFF
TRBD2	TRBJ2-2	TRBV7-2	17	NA	TGTGCCAGCAGCTCGTTCGATATAGCGGGGAACACCGGGGAGCTGTTTTTT	CASSSFDIAGNTGELFF
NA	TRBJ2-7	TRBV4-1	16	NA	TGCGCCAGCAGCCAAGAAGGCAGCGCGAGGAGCTACGAGCAGTACTTC	CASSQEGSARSYEQYF
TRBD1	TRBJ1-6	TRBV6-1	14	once	TGTGCCAGCAGTGAGGGACAGGGGGTTTCACCCCTCCACTTT	CASSEGQGVSPLHF
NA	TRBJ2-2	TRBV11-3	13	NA	TGTGCCAGCAGCTTACCGCAGCACGGGGAGCTGTTTTTT	CASSLPQHGELFF
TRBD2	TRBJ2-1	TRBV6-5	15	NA	TGTGCCAGCAGTTTGGGACTAGCGGGAGCCAATGAGCAGTTCTTC	CASSLGLAGANEQFF
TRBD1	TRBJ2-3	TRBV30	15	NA	TGTGCCTGGAGTGCCGGACAGGGACGGGTGGATACGCAGTATTTT	CAWSAGQGRVDTQYF
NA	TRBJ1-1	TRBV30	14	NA	TGTGCCTGGAGTGTAAAACAGGGGAACACTGAAGCTTTCTTT	CAWSVKQGNTEAFF
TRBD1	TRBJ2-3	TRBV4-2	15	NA	TGTGCCAGCAGCCAAGGGACAGGGGGCGCAGATACGCAGTATTTT	CASSQGTGGADTQYF